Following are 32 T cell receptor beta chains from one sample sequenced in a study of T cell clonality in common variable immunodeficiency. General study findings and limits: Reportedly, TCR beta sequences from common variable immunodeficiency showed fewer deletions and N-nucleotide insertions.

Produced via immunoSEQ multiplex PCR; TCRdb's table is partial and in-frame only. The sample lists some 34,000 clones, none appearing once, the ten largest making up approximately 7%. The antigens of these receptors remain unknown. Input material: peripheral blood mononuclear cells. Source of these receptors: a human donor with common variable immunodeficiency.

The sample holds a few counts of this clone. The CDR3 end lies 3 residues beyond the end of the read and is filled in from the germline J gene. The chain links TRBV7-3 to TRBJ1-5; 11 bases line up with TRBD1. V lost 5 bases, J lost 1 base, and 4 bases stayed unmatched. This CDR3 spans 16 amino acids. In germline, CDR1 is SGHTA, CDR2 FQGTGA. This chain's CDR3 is CASSTGTGGSNQPQHF. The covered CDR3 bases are TGTGCCAGCAGCACGGGGACAGGGGGAAGCAATCAGCCC.

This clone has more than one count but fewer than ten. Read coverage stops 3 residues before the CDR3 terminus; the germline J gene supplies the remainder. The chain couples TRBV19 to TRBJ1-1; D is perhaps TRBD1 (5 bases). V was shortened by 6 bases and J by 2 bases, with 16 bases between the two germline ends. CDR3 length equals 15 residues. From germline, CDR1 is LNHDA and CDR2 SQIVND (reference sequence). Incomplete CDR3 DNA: TGTGCCAGTAGGATGGAAGGGGCTCCCAACACTGAA. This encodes CASRMEGAPNTE. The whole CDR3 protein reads CASRMEGAPNTEAFF.

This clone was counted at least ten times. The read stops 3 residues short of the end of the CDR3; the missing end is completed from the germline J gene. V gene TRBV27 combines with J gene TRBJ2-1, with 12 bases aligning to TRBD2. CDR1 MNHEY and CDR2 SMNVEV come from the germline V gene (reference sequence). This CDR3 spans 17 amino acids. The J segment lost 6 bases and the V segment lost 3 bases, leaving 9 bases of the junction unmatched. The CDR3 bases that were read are TGTGCCAGCAGTTTCCCCCAACTAGCGGGAGGTCGCAATGAG. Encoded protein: CASSFPQLAGGRNE. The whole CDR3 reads CASSFPQLAGGRNEQFF.

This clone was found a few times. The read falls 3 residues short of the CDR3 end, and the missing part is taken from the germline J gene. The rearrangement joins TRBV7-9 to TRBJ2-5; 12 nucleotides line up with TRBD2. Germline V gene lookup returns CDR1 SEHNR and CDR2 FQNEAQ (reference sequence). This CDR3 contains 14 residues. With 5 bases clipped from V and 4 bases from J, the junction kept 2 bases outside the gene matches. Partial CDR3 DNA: TGTGCCAGCAGCGGGGGACTAGCGGGAGAGACC. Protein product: CASSGGLAGET. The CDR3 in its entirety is CASSGGLAGETQYF.

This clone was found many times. The CDR3 region is CASSLPGQTYEQYF. The DNA read from the CDR3 is TGTGCCAGCAGCCTACCGGGACAGACCTACGAG. The rearrangement links TRBV5-5 to TRBJ2-7, with 7 bases fitting TRBD1. The read stops 3 residues short of the end of the CDR3; the missing end is completed from the germline J gene. The V gene end was trimmed by 4 bases and the J gene end by 2 bases; junction bases not matched to a gene: 6. The length of the CDR3 is 14 residues. Germline V gives CDR1 SGHKS, CDR2 YYEKEE (reference sequence).

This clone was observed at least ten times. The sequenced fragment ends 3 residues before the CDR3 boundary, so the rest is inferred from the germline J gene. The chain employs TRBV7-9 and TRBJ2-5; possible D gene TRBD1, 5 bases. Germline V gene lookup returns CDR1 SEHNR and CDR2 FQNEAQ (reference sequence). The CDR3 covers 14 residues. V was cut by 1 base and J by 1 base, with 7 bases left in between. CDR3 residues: CASSLEDSQETQYF. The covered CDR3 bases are TGTGCCAGCAGCTTAGAAGACAGCCAAGAGACC.

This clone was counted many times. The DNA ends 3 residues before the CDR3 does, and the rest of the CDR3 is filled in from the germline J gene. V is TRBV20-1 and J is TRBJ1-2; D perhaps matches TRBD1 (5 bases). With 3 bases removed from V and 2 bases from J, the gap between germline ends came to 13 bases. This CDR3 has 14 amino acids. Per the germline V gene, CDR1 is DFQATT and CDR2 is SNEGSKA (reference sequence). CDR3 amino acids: CSARNRLSNYGYTF. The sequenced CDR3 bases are TGCAGTGCTAGGAACAGGCTATCAAACTATGGC.

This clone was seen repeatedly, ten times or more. CDR3 sequence reads: CASSISGTGGSGETQYF. CDR3 DNA (partial): TGCGCCAGCAGCATTTCCGGGACAGGGGGCTCCGGGGAGACC. This sequence joins TRBV5-1 and TRBJ2-5; 12 bases fit TRBD1. The read is 3 residues too short to cover the CDR3 end, so that end is filled in from the germline J gene. CDR3 length equals 17 residues. Germline CDR1 SGHRS, CDR2 YFSETQ. Germline trimming cut 4 bases from V and 5 bases from J; bases unmatched to any gene: 12.

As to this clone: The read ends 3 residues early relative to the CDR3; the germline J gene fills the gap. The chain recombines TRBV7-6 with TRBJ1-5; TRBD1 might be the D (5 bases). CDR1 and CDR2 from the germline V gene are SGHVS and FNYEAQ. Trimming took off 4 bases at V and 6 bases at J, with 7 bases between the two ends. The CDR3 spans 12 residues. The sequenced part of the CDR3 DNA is TGTGCCAGCAGCTCGGGGGGTCAGCCC. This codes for CASSSGGQP. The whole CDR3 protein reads CASSSGGQPQHF.

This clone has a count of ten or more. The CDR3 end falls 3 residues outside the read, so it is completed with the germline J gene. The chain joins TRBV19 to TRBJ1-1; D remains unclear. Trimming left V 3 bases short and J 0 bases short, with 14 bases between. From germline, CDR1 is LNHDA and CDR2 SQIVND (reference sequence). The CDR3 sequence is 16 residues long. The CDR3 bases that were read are TGTGCCAGTAGTATGCAAAGGGTGAGCATGAACACTGAA. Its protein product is CASSMQRVSMNTE. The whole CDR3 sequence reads CASSMQRVSMNTEAFF.

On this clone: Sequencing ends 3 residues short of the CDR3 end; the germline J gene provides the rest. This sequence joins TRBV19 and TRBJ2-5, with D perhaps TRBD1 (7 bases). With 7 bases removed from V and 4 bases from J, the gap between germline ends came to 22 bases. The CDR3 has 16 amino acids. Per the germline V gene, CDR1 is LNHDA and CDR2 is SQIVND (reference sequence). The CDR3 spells CASTMGGRGMGETQYF. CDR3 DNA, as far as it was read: TGTGCCAGTACCATGGGGGGCAGGGGGATGGGAGAGACC.

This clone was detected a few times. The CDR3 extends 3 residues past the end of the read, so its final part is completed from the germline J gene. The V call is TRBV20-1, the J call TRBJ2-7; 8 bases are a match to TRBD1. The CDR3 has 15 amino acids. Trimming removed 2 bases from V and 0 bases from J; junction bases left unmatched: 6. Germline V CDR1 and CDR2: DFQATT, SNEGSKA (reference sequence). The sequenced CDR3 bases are TGCAGTGCTAGAATTTTTGGACAGGGCTCCTACGAG. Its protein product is CSARIFGQGSYE. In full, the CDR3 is CSARIFGQGSYEQYF.

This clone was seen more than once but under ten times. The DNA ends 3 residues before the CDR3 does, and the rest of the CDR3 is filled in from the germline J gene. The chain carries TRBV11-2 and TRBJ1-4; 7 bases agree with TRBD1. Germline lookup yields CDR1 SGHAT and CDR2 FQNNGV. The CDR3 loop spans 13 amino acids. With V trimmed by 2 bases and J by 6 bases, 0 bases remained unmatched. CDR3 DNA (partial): TGTGCCAGCAGCTTAACAGGGGATGAAAAA. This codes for CASSLTGDEK. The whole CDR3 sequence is CASSLTGDEKLFF.

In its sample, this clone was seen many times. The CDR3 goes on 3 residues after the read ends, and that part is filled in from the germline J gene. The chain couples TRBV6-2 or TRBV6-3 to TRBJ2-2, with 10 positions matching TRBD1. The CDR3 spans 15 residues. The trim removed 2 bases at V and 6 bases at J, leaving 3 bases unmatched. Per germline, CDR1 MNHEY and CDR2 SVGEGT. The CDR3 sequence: CASSYTGTGAGELFF. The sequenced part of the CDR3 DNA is TGTGCCAGCAGTTACACCGGGACAGGGGCCGGGGAG.

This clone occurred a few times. Incomplete CDR3 DNA: TGTGCCAGCAGCTTAAGACAGGGGGCCAATGAG. Protein sequence: CASSLRQGANE. Given in full, the CDR3 is CASSLRQGANEQFF. The genes are TRBV7-9 and TRBJ2-1; 10 bases match TRBD1. The CDR3 goes on 3 residues after the read ends, and that part is filled in from the germline J gene. Germline V CDR1 and CDR2: SEHNR, FQNEAQ (reference sequence). V shed 2 bases and J 6 bases; nucleotides not matched to a gene: 1. This CDR3 comprises 14 residues.

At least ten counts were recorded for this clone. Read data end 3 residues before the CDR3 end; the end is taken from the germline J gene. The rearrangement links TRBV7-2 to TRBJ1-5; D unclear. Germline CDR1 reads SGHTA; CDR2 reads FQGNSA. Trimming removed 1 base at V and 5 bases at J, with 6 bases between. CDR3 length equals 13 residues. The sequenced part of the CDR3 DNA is TGTGCCAGCAGCTTAGATCTCCATCAGCCC. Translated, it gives CASSLDLHQP. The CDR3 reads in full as CASSLDLHQPQHF.

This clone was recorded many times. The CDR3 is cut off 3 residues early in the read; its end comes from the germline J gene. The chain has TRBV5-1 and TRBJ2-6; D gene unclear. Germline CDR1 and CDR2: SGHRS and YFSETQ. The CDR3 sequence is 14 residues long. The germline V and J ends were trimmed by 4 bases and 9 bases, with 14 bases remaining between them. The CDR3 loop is CASSGLRAGNVLTF. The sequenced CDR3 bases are TGCGCCAGCAGCGGTTTAAGGGCTGGCAACGTC.

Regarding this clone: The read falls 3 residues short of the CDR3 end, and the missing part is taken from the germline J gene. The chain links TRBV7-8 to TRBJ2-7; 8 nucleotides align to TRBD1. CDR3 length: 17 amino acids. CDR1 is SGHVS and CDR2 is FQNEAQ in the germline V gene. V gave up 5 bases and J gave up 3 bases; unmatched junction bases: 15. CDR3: CASSPRGGQGAFYEQYF. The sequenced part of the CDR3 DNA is TGTGCCAGCAGCCCGCGGGGTGGGCAGGGGGCCTTCTACGAG.

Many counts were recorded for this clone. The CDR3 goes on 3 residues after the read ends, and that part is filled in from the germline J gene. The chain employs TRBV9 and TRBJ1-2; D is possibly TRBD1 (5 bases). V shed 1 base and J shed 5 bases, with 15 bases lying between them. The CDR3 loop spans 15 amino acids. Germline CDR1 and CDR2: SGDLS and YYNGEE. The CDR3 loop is CASSVYKGPPYGYTF. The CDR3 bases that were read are TGTGCCAGCAGCGTATATAAGGGGCCTCCTTATGGC.

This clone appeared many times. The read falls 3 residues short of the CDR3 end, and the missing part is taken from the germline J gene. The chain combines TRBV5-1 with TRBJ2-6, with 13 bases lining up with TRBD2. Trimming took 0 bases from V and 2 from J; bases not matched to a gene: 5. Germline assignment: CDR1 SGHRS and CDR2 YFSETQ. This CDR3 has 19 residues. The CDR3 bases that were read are TGCGCCAGCAGCTTGGGGGGACTAGCGGGGCTCGCTGGGGCCAACGTC. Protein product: CASSLGGLAGLAGANV. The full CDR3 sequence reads CASSLGGLAGLAGANVLTF.

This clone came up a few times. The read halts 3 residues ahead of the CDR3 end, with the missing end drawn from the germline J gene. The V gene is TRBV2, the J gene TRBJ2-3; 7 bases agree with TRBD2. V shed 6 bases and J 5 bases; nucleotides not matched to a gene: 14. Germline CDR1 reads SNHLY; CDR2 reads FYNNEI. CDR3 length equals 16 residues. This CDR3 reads CASSPPRGGRGDTQYF. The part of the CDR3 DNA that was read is TGTGCCAGCAGCCCCCCGAGGGGAGGGCGGGGAGATACG.

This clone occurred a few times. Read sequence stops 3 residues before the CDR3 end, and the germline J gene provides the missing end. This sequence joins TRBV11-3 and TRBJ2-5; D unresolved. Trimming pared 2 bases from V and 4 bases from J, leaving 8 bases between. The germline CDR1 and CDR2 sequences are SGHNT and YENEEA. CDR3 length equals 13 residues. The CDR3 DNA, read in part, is TGTGCCAGCAGCTTAACGACACTAGAGACC. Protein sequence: CASSLTTLET. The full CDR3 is CASSLTTLETQYF.

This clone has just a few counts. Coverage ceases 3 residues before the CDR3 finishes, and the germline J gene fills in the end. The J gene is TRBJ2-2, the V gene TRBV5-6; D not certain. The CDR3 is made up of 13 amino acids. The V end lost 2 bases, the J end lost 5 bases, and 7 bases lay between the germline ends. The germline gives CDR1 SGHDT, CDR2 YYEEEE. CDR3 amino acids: CASSLGLTGELFF. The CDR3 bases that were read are TGTGCCAGCAGCTTAGGCCTTACCGGGGAG. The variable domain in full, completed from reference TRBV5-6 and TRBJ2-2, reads DAGVTQSPTHLIKTRGQQVTLRCSPKSGHDTVSWYQQALGQGPQFIFQYYEEEERQRGNFPDRFSGHQFPNYSSELNVNALLLGDSALYLCASSLGLTGELFFGEGSRLTVL.

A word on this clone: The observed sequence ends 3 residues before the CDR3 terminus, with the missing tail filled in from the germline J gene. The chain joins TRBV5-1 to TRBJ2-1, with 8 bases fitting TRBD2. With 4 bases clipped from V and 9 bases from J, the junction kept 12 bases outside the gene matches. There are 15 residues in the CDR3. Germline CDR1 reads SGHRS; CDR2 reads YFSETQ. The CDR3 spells CASSLRPGLVGEQFF. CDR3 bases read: TGCGCCAGCAGCCTTCGGCCGGGACTAGTAGGTGAG.

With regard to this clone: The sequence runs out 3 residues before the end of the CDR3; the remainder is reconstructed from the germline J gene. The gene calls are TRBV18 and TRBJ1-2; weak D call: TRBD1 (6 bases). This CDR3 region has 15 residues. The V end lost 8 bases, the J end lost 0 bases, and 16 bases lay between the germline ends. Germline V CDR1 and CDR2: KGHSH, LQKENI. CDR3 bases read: TGTGCCAGCGCGCCCGACAGGAAAGCTAACTATGGC. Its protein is CASAPDRKANYG. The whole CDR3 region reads CASAPDRKANYGYTF.

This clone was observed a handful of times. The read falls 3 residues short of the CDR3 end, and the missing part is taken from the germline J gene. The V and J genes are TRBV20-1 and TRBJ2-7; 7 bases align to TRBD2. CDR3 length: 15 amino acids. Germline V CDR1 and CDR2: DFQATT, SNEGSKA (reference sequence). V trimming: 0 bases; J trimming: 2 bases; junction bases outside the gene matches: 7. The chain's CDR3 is CSARDWRESPYEQYF. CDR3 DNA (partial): TGCAGTGCTAGAGATTGGCGGGAGAGTCCCTACGAG.

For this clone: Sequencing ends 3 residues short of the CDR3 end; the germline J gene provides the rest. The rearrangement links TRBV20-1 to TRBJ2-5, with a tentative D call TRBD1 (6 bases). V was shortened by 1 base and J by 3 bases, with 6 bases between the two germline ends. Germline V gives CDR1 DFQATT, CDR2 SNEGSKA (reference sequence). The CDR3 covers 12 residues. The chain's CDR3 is CSARGDKETQYF. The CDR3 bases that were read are TGCAGTGCTAGAGGGGACAAAGAGACC.

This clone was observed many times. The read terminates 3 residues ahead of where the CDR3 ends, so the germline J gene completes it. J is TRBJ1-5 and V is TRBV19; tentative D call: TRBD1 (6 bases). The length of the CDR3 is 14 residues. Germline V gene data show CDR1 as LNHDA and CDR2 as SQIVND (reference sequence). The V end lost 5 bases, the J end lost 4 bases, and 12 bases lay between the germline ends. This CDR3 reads CASSSDQGNQPQHF. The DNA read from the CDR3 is TGTGCCAGTAGTTCGGACCAGGGGAATCAGCCC.

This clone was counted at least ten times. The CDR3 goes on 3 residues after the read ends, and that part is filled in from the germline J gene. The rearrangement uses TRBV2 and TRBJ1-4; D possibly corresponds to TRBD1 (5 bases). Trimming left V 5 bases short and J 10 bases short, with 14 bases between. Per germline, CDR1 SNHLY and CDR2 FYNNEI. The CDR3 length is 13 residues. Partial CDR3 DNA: TGTGCCAGCAGTCCCGGGACTGACGGAAAA. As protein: CASSPGTDGK. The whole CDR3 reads CASSPGTDGKLFF.

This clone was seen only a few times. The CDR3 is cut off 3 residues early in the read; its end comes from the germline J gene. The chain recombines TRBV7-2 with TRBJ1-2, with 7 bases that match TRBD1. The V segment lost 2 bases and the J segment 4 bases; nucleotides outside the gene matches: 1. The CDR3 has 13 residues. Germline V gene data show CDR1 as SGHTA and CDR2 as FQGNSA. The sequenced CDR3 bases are TGTGCCAGCAGCTTACCAGGGGGCTATGGC. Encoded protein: CASSLPGGYG. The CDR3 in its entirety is CASSLPGGYGYTF.

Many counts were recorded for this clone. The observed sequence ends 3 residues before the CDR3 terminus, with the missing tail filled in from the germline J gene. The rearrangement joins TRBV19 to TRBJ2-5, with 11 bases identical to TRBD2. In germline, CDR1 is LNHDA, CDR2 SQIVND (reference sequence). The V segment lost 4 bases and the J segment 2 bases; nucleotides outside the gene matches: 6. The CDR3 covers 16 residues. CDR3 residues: CASSTYLAGGQETQYF. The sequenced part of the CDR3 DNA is TGTGCCAGTAGTACCTACCTAGCGGGAGGACAAGAGACC.

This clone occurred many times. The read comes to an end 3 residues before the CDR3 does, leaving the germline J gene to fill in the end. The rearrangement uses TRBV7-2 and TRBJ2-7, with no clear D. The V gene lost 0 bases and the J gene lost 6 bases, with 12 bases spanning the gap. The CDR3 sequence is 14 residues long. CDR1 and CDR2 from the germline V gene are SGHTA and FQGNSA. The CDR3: CASSLAVESSEQYF. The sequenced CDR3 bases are TGTGCCAGCAGCTTAGCGGTTGAAAGCTCCGAG.